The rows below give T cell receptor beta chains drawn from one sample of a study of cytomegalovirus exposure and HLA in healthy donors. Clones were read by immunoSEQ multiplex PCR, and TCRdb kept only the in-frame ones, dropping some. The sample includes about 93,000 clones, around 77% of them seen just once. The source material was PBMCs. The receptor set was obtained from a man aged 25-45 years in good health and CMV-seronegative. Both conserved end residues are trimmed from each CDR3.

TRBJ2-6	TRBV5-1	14	ASSLTTGAGANVLT
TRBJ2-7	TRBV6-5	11	ASSYNRDYEQY
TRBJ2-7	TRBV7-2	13	ASNPDRGRLYEQY
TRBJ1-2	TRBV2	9	ASGANYGYT
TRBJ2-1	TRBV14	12	ASSQDGSGREQF
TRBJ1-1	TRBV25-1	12	ASSEQGSETEAF
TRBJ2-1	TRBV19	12	ATAPQGVYNEQF
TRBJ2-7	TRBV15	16	ATSREGGTGPKTFEQY
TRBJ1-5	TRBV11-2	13	ASSLDPTGNQPQH
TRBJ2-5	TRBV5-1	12	ASSETGFQETQY
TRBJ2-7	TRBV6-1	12	ASSEAPTGGEQY
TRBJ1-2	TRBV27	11	ASSPGRVYGYT
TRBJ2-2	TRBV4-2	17	ASSQESSSGGLNTGELF
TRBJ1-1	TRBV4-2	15	ASSPHQARVTNTEAF
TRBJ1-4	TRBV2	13	AGRTLGTANEKLF
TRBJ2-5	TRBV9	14	ASSVGLAFNQETQY
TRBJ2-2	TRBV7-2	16	ASRRTIGTRRFTGELF
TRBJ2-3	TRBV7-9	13	ASSTRGFSTDTQY
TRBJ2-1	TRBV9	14	ASSVEGLAGYNEQF
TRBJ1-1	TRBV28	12	ASSSSRSGAEAF
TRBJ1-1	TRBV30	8	AWAMTQAF
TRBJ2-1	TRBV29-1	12	SVAGLAGANEQF
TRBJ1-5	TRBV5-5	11	ASSLVPDQPQH
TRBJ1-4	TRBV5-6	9	ASSYGQLLF
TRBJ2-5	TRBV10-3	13	AISDSGGGGETQY
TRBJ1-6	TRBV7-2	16	ASSLPRDRGYYNSPLH
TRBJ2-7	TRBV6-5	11	ASSYSGVYEQY
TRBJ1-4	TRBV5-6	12	ASSSYATNEKLF
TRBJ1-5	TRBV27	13	ASRPGQGARQPQH
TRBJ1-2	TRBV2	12	ASSDFQGGYGYT
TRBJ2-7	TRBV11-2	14	ASSLDKGQLRYEQY
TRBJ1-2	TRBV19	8	VTWENGYT
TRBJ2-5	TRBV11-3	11	ASSQEVGETQY
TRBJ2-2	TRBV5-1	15	ASGLDPIQGRTGELF
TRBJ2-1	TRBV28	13	ASSLRRGGGNEQF
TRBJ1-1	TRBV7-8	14	ASSVGGRGKNTEAF
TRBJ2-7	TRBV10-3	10	ASRDNSYEQY
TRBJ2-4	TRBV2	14	ASSESGGRSKNIQY
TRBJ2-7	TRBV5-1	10	ASSSLAGVQY
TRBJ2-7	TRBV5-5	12	ASSLAGTGEEQY
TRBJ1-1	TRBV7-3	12	ASSPGGLNREAF
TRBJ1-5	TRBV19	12	ASSLTGKNQPQH
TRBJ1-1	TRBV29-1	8	SAKNTEAF
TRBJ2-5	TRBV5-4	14	ASSSTSGREGETQY
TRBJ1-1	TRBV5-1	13	ASSLQGVSNTEAF